Listed below are T cell receptor beta chains from one sample, sequenced in a study of response to subunit inactivated influenza vaccine. TCRdb ran MiXCR on the RT-PCR reads and lists one entry per CDR3 protein. The table has roughly 170,000 distinct CDR3 sequences, about 9% seen once. Material: non-naive T cells sorted from PBMCs, obtained on the day of vaccination. These receptors originate from a man aged 45-65 years who received an inactivated influenza vaccine. Each CDR3 is given with its conserved first and last residue. The order of the fields is J gene, D gene, clone size, V gene, CDR3 protein, CDR3 DNA. The D gene is left open where the match is weak. Size is stated for part of the rows, as once, few or many counts, or as a class when the clone is expanded.

TRBJ2-5,TRBD1,few,TRBV20-1,CSARRQGAFETQYF,TGCAGTGCTAGGAGACAGGGGGCGTTTGAGACCCAGTACTTC
TRBJ2-3,TRBD2,few,TRBV20-1,CSATGLAGGSTDTQYF,TGCAGTGCAACGGGACTAGCGGGGGGAAGCACAGATACGCAGTATTTT
TRBJ2-7,TRBD1,NA,TRBV6-2/TRBV6-3,CASTKDRGDGEQYF,TGTGCCAGCACCAAGGACAGGGGAGACGGCGAGCAGTACTTC
TRBJ2-5,NA,few,TRBV5-1,CASSLAQGTQYF,TGCGCCAGCAGCTTGGCCCAGGGGACCCAGTACTTC
TRBJ2-6,NA,many,TRBV5-1,CASSLGGPGANVLTF,TGCGCCAGCAGCTTGGGGGGACCTGGGGCCAACGTCCTGACTTTC
TRBJ2-2,NA,many,TRBV12-5,CASGLARSRNTGELFF,TGTGCTAGTGGTTTGGCGCGATCTAGGAACACCGGGGAGCTGTTTTTT
TRBJ2-7,TRBD2,few,TRBV20-1,CSAPSGSMYEQYF,TGCAGTGCACCGAGCGGGAGTATGTACGAGCAGTACTTC
TRBJ2-1,TRBD2,many,TRBV29-1,CSVEDQGTSGRVHEQFF,TGCAGCGTTGAAGATCAAGGGACTAGCGGGAGGGTGCATGAGCAGTTCTTC
TRBJ2-3,TRBD2,NA,TRBV6-1,CASSNGLVYSTDTQYF,TGTGCCAGCAGTAATGGACTAGTCTATAGCACAGATACGCAGTATTTT
TRBJ2-7,TRBD1,many,TRBV30,CASTRDRGNEQYF,TGTGCCTCCACCCGGGACAGGGGAAACGAGCAGTACTTC